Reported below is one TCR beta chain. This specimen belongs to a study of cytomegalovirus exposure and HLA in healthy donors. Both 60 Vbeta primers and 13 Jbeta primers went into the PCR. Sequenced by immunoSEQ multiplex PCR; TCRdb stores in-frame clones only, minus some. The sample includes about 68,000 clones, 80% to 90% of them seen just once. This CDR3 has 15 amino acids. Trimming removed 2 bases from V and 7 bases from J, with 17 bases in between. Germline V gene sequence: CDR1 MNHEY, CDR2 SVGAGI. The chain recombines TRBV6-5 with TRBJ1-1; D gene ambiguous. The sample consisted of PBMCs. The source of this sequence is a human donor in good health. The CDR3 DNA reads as TGTGCCAGCAGTTACAACTACGAGGGTTTGAATGAAGCTTTCTTT. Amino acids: CASSYNYEGLNEAFF.